The clone carrying this T cell receptor beta chain has only one observation. Sequencing was performed with immunoSEQ multiplex PCR; in TCRdb, only in-frame clones are kept and a portion is missing. The sample lists 73,000 or so clones, 85% to 90% seen once, with 9.5% in the top ten. Trimming removed 2 bases from V and 5 bases from J, with 10 bases in between. This CDR3 is built from 13 residues. Germline V gene data show CDR1 as SGHNT and CDR2 as YYREEE (reference sequence). This record comes from a study of T cell changes during pregnancy in multiple sclerosis. The rearrangement links TRBV5-4 to TRBJ1-1; D is undetermined. The material was peripheral blood, obtained after pregnancy. This receptor was identified in a female donor in good health, enrolled as a control in a pregnancy study. CDR3 coding DNA: TGTGCCAGCAGCTTAGGACCGGGGACTGAAGCTTTCTTT. Protein: CASSLGPGTEAFF. Full variable domain (outside the CDR3, taken from reference TRBV5-4 and TRBJ1-1): ETGVTQSPTHLIKTRGQQVTLRCSSQSGHNTVSWYQQALGQGPQFIFQYYREEENGRGNFPPRFSGLQFPNYSSELNVNALELDDSALYLCASSLGPGTEAFFGQGTRLTVV.